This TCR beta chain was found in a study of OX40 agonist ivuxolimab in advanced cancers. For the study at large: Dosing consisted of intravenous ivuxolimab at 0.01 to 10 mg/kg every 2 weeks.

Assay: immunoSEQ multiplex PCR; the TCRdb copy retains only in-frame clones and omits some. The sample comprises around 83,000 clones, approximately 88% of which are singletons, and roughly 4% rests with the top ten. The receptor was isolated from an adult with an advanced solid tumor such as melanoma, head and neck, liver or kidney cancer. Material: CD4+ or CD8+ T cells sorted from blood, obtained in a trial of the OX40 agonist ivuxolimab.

The CDR3 sequence: CASRLAGGPQHEQYF. The CDR3 DNA follows: TGTGCCAGCAGACTAGCGGGAGGACCTCAACACGAGCAGTACTTC. The chain is built from TRBV2 and TRBJ2-7, with 12 bases matching TRBD2. This CDR3 spans 15 amino acids. The V segment lost 6 bases and the J segment 5 bases; nucleotides outside the gene matches: 8. Germline V CDR1 and CDR2: SNHLY, FYNNEI.